These 4 T cell receptor beta chains were sequenced from one sample in a study of regulatory T cells in long-lasting Graves disease. Assembly of TCR beta libraries relied on iRepertoire HTBI primers together with Arm-PCR of CDR3 regions. TCRdb analysed the multiplex PCR reads with MiXCR anew, one entry per CDR3 protein. Of about 470,000 distinct CDR3 sequences in the sample, less than 25% were seen once. Stated time point: persistent/refractory GD, antithyroid drugs over 5 years with positive TRAb. RNA isolated from PBMCs was used to make the TCR library. The sequencing used peripheral blood mononuclear cells (PBMCs), collected when the disease was refractory, from a patient treated with antithyroid drugs. All receptors derive from a female donor with Graves disease.

The chain links TRBV6-5 to TRBJ2-7, with D hard to call. CDR3 size: 14 residues. Trimming pared 3 bases from V and 2 bases from J, leaving 11 bases between. The germline V gene has CDR1 MNHEY and CDR2 SVGAGI. CDR3 in DNA: TGTGCCAGCAGTTATCGATCAGCCGCCTACGAGCAGTACTTC. It translates to CASSYRSAAYEQYF.

In this sample, this clonotype turned up many times. The rearrangement links TRBV28 to TRBJ1-4, with D perhaps TRBD1 (5 bases). V lost 4 bases to trimming and J lost 6 bases, with 9 bases between them. The CDR3 is 13 amino acids. Germline CDR1 MDHEN, CDR2 SYDVKM. The CDR3 region is CASSYPGYEKLFF. DNA for the CDR3: TGTGCCAGCAGTTATCCAGGGTATGAAAAACTGTTTTTT.

The V gene is TRBV3-1, the J gene TRBJ2-5; the D is unclear. Deletions cut 6 bases from V and 5 bases from J, with 10 bases between. Germline values: CDR1 LGHDT, CDR2 YNNKEL (reference sequence). CDR3 length: 12 residues. The CDR3 here is CASRDLSETQYF. The CDR3 nucleotides are TGTGCCAGCAGGGACCTGTCGGAGACCCAGTACTTC.

This clonotype was observed many times. The rearrangement links TRBV28 to TRBJ1-1; the match to TRBD1 covers 8 bases. Germline trimming cut 5 bases from V and 1 base from J; bases unmatched to any gene: 6. The CDR3 is 15 residues long. Germline loops: CDR1 MDHEN, CDR2 SYDVKM. CDR3 in amino acids: CASSGQGAPNTEAFF. DNA of the CDR3: TGTGCCAGCAGTGGCCAGGGGGCCCCGAACACTGAAGCTTTCTTT.